This passage covers 27 T cell receptor beta chains from one sample sequenced in a study of blood T cell repertoires in COVID-19. The repertoire was sequenced with immunoSEQ multiplex PCR; TCRdb's copy has only in-frame clones and lacks some. Among approximately 330,000 clones listed, roughly 89% were seen once. Source material: PBMCs or T cells enriched from blood (not recorded which). These receptors all come from a woman younger than 45 who had recovered from COVID-19.

This clone was recorded once. CDR3 loop: CASSPQSLAKNIQYF. For the CDR3, the DNA is TGTGCCAGCAGCCCACAGTCTTTAGCCAAAAACATTCAGTACTTC. This chain joins TRBV5-6 and TRBJ2-4; D gene uncertain. Trimming took off 4 bases at V and 0 bases at J, with 11 bases between the two ends. The V gene's germline CDR1 is SGHDT and CDR2 YYEEEE. The CDR3 extends over 15 amino acids.

The V gene is TRBV6-5, the J gene TRBJ1-2; TRBD1 aligns across 7 bases. The germline CDR1 and CDR2 sequences are MNHEY and SVGAGI. Trimming at V came to 4 bases and at J to 3 bases, leaving 8 bases not matched to a gene. CDR3 length equals 15 residues. The DNA of the CDR3 is TGTGCCAGCAGTTGGCTTCACACAGGGGACTATGGCTACACCTTC. This codes for CASSWLHTGDYGYTF.

The V gene is TRBV19, the J gene TRBJ1-5, with unresolved D. V was clipped by 7 bases and J by 4 bases, with 14 bases between them. Per germline, CDR1 LNHDA and CDR2 SQIVND (reference sequence). The CDR3 sequence is 14 residues long. The CDR3 nucleotides read TGTGCCAGTAATAGGATTGGGCAAAATCAGCCCCAGCATTTT. It translates to CASNRIGQNQPQHF.

The chain is built from TRBV19 and TRBJ2-7; D might be TRBD1 (7 bases). The CDR3 has 16 residues. The ends were cut back, 1 base at V and 2 bases at J, with 15 bases in the middle. Per germline, CDR1 LNHDA and CDR2 SQIVND (reference sequence). CDR3 nucleotide sequence: TGTGCCAGTAGTATAGGAGCCCAGGGGGGCCCCTACGAGCAGTACTTC. It yields the protein CASSIGAQGGPYEQYF.

V and J are TRBV27 and TRBJ1-2, with TRBD1 matching over 7 bases. Losses at the gene ends were 6 bases for V and 0 bases for J; bases not matched to a gene: 7. Germline V gene sequence: CDR1 MNHEY, CDR2 SMNVEV (reference sequence). This CDR3 is 15 amino acids long. The DNA for the CDR3 is TGTGCCAGCAGCCTAGACAGGGAGGCTAACTATGGCTACACCTTC. Its protein product is CASSLDREANYGYTF.

This clone has only one observation. The chain links TRBV24-1 to TRBJ2-5; D might be TRBD1 (5 bases). This CDR3 spans 13 amino acids. V lost 9 bases to trimming and J lost 5 bases, with 15 bases between them. Germline V gives CDR1 KGHDR, CDR2 SFDVKD. The CDR3 DNA sequence: TGTGCCACCGCCAGGGCCGCTGGTGAGACCCAGTACTTC. It yields the protein CATARAAGETQYF.

The rearrangement uses TRBV11-2 and TRBJ1-2, with a possible D match to TRBD1 (6 bases). The germline gives CDR1 SGHAT, CDR2 FQNNGV. The CDR3 consists of 13 residues. The germline V and J ends were trimmed by 1 base and 7 bases, with 10 bases remaining between them. DNA of the CDR3: TGTGCCAGCAGCTTAGCGGGGACAAGTGGCTACACCTTC. This translates into CASSLAGTSGYTF.

The chain links TRBV6-5 to TRBJ1-6; D perhaps matches TRBD1 (6 bases). This CDR3 contains 14 residues. From germline, CDR1 is MNHEY and CDR2 SVGAGI. V lost 0 bases and J lost 14, with 14 bases in between. Here the CDR3 DNA reads TGTGCCAGCAGTTACTCGGGGGCCCCCGGGGCCCTCCACTTT. This encodes CASSYSGAPGALHF.

The V gene is TRBV5-6, the J gene TRBJ2-3, with 8 bases matching TRBD2. This CDR3 region has 12 residues. Losses at the gene ends were 4 bases for V and 12 bases for J; bases not matched to a gene: 7. Germline V gene data show CDR1 as SGHDT and CDR2 as YYEEEE. CDR3 protein: CASSPRLATQYF. The DNA of the CDR3 is TGTGCCAGCAGCCCGAGACTAGCGACACAGTATTTT.

In nucleotides, the CDR3 is TGTGCCAGCAGCCAGGGGAAAGACTTCCTGTGGCGTGGTACGCAGTATTTT. This sequence encodes CASSQGKDFLWRGTQYF. V usage is TRBV11-3 and J usage is TRBJ2-3; D may be TRBD1 (6 bases). The V end lost 5 bases, the J end lost 8 bases, and 26 bases lay between the germline ends. Germline V CDR1 and CDR2: SGHNT, YENEEA. The length of the CDR3 is 17 residues.

The chain carries TRBV11-2 and TRBJ2-7; the D gene is possibly TRBD1 (6 bases). The CDR3 runs to 15 residues. Germline-derived CDR1 and CDR2 are SGHAT and FQNNGV. The V gene lost 1 base and the J gene lost 3 bases, with 13 bases spanning the gap. CDR3 DNA: TGTGCCAGCAGCTTAGCTGACAGGACCCTCTACGAGCAGTACTTC. Protein sequence: CASSLADRTLYEQYF.

The chain employs TRBV9 and TRBJ1-2, with 8 positions matching TRBD1. V was pared by 3 bases and J by 2 bases, with 6 bases of the junction left unmatched. The CDR3 sequence is 15 residues long. Germline V lookup: CDR1 SGDLS, CDR2 YYNGEE. CDR3 nucleotides: TGTGCCAGCAGCGCCTCGACAGGGGCCAACTATGGCTACACCTTC. Its protein is CASSASTGANYGYTF.

This chain links TRBV24-1 with TRBJ2-5, with a possible D match to TRBD2 (6 bases). Trimming cost V 2 bases and J 3 bases, with 12 bases left between them. The CDR3 has 15 residues. Germline loops: CDR1 KGHDR, CDR2 SFDVKD. The CDR3 spells CATSDYRDFKETQYF. The DNA for the CDR3 is TGTGCCACCAGTGATTACCGGGACTTTAAAGAGACCCAGTACTTC.

The rearrangement links TRBV9 to TRBJ1-1; tentative D call: TRBD1 (5 bases). Per germline, CDR1 SGDLS and CDR2 YYNGEE. This CDR3 spans 14 amino acids. Trimming cost V 2 bases and J 5 bases, with 13 bases left between them. The CDR3 protein is CASSVPMGGTEAFF. The CDR3 DNA is TGTGCCAGCAGCGTCCCCATGGGGGGGACTGAAGCTTTCTTT.

The chain links TRBV7-3 to TRBJ1-1; D may be TRBD1 (5 bases). Germline assignment: CDR1 SGHTA and CDR2 FQGTGA. The V gene lost 0 bases and the J gene lost 1 base, with 6 bases spanning the gap. This CDR3 region has 14 residues. The CDR3 DNA reads TGTGCCAGCAGCTTAACGGGGGGGAACACTGAAGCTTTCTTT. Its protein is CASSLTGGNTEAFF.

CDR3 nucleotide sequence: TGTGCCAGCAGCCCCCGACCCCGACAGGGATCGTATGGCTACACCTTC. Encoded protein: CASSPRPRQGSYGYTF. The chain couples TRBV3-1 (or the pseudogene TRBV3-2) to TRBJ1-2; 7 nucleotides line up with TRBD1. Germline V gene lookup returns CDR1 LGHDT and CDR2 YNNKEL (reference sequence). The J segment lost 5 bases and the V segment lost 4 bases, leaving 13 bases of the junction unmatched. The CDR3 runs 16 residues.

The J gene is TRBJ1-6, the V gene TRBV30; 7 bases map to TRBD1. The V segment lost 2 bases and the J segment 0 bases; nucleotides outside the gene matches: 13. Germline-derived CDR1 and CDR2 are GTSNPN and SVGIG (reference sequence). The length of the CDR3 is 19 residues. The CDR3 is CAWSPKMTGKSSYNSPLHF. Written as DNA, the CDR3 is TGTGCCTGGAGTCCCAAAATGACAGGGAAAAGCTCCTATAATTCACCCCTCCACTTT.

This chain connects TRBV29-1 to TRBJ2-7, with D unresolved. V was pared by 0 bases and J by 4 bases, with 7 bases between. Germline V gene sequence: CDR1 SQVTM, CDR2 ANQGSEA. The CDR3 is made up of 12 amino acids. As DNA, the CDR3 is TGCAGCGTTGAAGATCCACAATACGAGCAGTACTTC. Translating gives CSVEDPQYEQYF.

The chain joins TRBV6-2 or TRBV6-3 to TRBJ1-2; unclear D gene. Germline CDR1 is MNHEY and CDR2 is SVGEGT. The V and J ends lost 3 bases and 3 bases respectively, with 11 bases between them. The CDR3 loop spans 14 amino acids. DNA for the CDR3: TGTGCCAGCAGTTATGAGCAGGCCTACTATGGCTACACCTTC. This codes for CASSYEQAYYGYTF.

This clone was seen a few times. The junction departs from germline at one end; a sequencing error may be responsible. This chain connects TRBV7-7 to TRBJ1-3; D perhaps matches TRBD1 (5 bases). Germline assignment: CDR1 SSHAT and CDR2 FNYEAQ (reference sequence). CDR3 size: 17 residues. The CDR3, as DNA: TGTGCTAGCAGCTTAGCCCCCGGCAGGGATACTGGAAACACCATATATTTT. This codes for CASSLAPGRDTGNTIYF.

With respect to this clone: Within the sample, other DNA sequences also encode this same CDR3. The chain has TRBV6-5 and TRBJ1-2, with 8 nucleotides matching TRBD1. The CDR3 covers 15 residues. Germline V gives CDR1 MNHEY, CDR2 SVGAGI. The V and J ends lost 0 bases and 4 bases, in that order; junction bases with no gene match: 4. CDR3 nucleotide sequence: TGTGCCAGCAGTTACTCACAGGGGGTCGGCTATGGCTACACCTTC. This sequence encodes CASSYSQGVGYGYTF.

This clone was seen more than once but under ten times. V usage is TRBV4-1 and J usage is TRBJ2-2; D remains unclear. Trimming cost V 6 bases and J 2 bases, with 13 bases left between them. This CDR3 has 15 residues. Looked up from germline, CDR1 is MGHRA and CDR2 is YSYEKL. Here the CDR3 DNA reads TGCGCCAGCAGGCCGGAACAGTACAACACCGGGGAGCTGTTTTTT. The encoded protein is CASRPEQYNTGELFF.

This clone occurred once. This rearrangement joins TRBV5-1 to TRBJ1-6; 8 bases map to TRBD1. The CDR3 length is 15 residues. Germline V lookup: CDR1 SGHRS, CDR2 YFSETQ. The trim removed 3 bases at V and 10 bases at J, leaving 9 bases unmatched. Written as DNA, the CDR3 is TGCGCCAGCAGCTGGGCGGACAGGGATGAATCACCCCTCCACTTT. Protein: CASSWADRDESPLHF.

The chain is built from TRBV29-1 and TRBJ2-5, with 7 nucleotides matching TRBD2. The CDR3 has 12 residues. Unmatched junction bases numbered 2, after V lost 3 bases and J lost 4 bases. CDR1 SQVTM and CDR2 ANQGSEA come from the germline V gene. CDR3 sequence: CSVDVAGETQYF. The CDR3 DNA is TGCAGCGTTGATGTAGCGGGAGAGACCCAGTACTTC.

V is TRBV29-1 and J is TRBJ2-7; 7 bases agree with TRBD1. The CDR3 totals 14 residues. Germline loops: CDR1 SQVTM, CDR2 ANQGSEA. J lost 7 bases, V lost 1 base, and 10 bases had no gene match. CDR3 loop: CSVEGYRGRREQYF. The CDR3 bases are TGCAGCGTTGAAGGGTATAGGGGGCGCCGGGAGCAGTACTTC.

The J gene is TRBJ1-2, the V gene TRBV5-1; D remains ambiguous. Trimming shortened V by 2 bases and J by 4 bases, and 12 bases separated the two germline ends. The CDR3 extends over 14 amino acids. Germline values: CDR1 SGHRS, CDR2 YFSETQ. The CDR3, as DNA: TGCGCCAGCAGCTTCAACGGGTCCCCCTATGGCTACACCTTC. Amino acid sequence: CASSFNGSPYGYTF.

V usage is TRBV4-1 and J usage is TRBJ1-6, with D maybe TRBD1 (6 bases). Trimming left V 0 bases short and J 10 bases short, with 19 bases between. The germline V gene encodes CDR1 MGHRA and CDR2 YSYEKL. CDR3 length: 17 residues. The CDR3 loop reads CASSQELYRGLGSPLHF. Here the CDR3 DNA reads TGCGCCAGCAGCCAAGAACTTTATAGGGGGTTAGGATCACCCCTCCACTTT.